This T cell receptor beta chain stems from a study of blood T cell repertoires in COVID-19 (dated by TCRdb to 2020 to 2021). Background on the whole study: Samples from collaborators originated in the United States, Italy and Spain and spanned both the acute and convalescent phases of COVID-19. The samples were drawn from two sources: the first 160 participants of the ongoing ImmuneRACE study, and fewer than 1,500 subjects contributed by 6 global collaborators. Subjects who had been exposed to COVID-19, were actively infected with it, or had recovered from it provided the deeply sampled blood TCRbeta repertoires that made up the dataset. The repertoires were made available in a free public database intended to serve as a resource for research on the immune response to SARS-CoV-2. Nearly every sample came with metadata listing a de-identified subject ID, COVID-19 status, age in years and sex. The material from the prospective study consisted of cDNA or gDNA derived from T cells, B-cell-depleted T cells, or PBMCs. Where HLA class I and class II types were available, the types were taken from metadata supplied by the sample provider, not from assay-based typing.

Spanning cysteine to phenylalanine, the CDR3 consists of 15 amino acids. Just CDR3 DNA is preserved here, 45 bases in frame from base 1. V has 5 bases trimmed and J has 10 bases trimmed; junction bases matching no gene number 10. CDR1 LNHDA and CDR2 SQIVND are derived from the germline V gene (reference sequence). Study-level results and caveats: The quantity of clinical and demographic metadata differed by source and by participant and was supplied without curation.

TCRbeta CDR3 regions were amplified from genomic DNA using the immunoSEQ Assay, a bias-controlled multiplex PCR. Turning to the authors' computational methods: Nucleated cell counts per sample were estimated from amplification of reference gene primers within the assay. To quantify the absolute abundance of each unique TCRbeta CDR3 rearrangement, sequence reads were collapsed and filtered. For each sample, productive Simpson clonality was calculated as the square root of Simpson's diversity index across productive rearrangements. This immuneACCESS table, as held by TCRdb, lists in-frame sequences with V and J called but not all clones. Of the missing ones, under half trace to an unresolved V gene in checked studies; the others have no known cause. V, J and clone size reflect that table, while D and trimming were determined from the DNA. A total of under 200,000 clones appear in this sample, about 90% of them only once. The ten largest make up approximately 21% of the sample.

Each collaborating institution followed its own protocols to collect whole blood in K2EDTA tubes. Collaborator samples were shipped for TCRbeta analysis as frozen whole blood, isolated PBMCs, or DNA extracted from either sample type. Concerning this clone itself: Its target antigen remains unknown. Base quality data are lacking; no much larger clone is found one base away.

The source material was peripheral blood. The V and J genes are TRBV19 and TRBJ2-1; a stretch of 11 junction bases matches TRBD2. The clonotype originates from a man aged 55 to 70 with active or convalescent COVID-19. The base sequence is TGTGCCAGTAGTCCCCAACTAGCGGGGGCGAGGGAGCAGTTCTTC. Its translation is CASSPQLAGAREQFF. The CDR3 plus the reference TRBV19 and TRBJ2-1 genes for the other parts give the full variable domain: DGGITQSPKYLFRKEGQNVTLSCEQNLNHDAMYWYRQDPGQGLRLIYYSQIVNDFQKGDIAEGYSVSREKKESFPLTVTSAQKNPTAFYLCASSPQLAGAREQFFGPGTRLTVL.